The 14 T cell receptor beta chains below were found in one sample sequenced in a study of T-cell reconstitution after alpha-beta-depleted transplantation in children. TCRbeta library preparation incorporated unique molecular identifiers. TCRdb used MiXCR to reprocess the PCR reads, holding one entry per CDR3 protein. The table has roughly 570,000 distinct CDR3 sequences, about a quarter seen once; the top ten hold around a third. The sample in question was PBMCs, obtained before TCRalphabeta/CD19-depleted stem cell transplant. The source is a boy under two years old with Wiskott-Aldrich syndrome, due to receive a stem cell transplant.

This clonotype was seen a single time. This chain uses TRBV7-9 with TRBJ2-5; a weak D match, TRBD1 (6 bases). This CDR3 is 16 amino acids long. V dropped 4 bases and J dropped 0 bases, with 15 bases sitting between them. In germline, CDR1 is SEHNR, CDR2 FQNEAQ (reference sequence). The CDR3 DNA follows: TGTGCCAGCAGCTCCGGGGACACTGGGTACCAAGAGACCCAGTACTTC. Translated, it gives CASSSGDTGYQETQYF. The full variable domain, its missing parts supplied by reference TRBV7-9 and TRBJ2-5, is DTGVSQNPRHKITKRGQNVTFRCDPISEHNRLYWYRQTLGQGPEFLTYFQNEAQLEKSRLLSDRFSAERPKGSFSTLEIQRTEQGDSAMYLCASSSGDTGYQETQYFGPGTRLLVL.

In this sample, this clonotype turned up a few times. The J gene is TRBJ2-1, the V gene TRBV12-5; D is perhaps TRBD2 (5 bases). The germline gives CDR1 LGHNT, CDR2 FRNRAP. The CDR3 contains 14 residues. The V end was cut by 0 bases, the J end by 8 bases, with 11 bases between. The CDR3 region is CASGLVDYGDEQFF. As DNA, the CDR3 is TGTGCTAGTGGTTTGGTAGACTACGGGGATGAGCAGTTCTTC.

This clonotype has only a few counts. The rearrangement joins TRBV27 to TRBJ2-1; the D gene is possibly TRBD2 (7 bases). Germline CDR1 reads MNHEY; CDR2 reads SMNVEV (reference sequence). The CDR3 length is 13 residues. In DNA form, the CDR3 reads TGTCTGACGGGGGGCAGCTCCTACAATGAGCAGTTCTTC. Translated, it gives CLTGGSSYNEQFF.

This clonotype was seen a handful of times. The chain couples TRBV4-1 to TRBJ2-7; 10 positions agree with TRBD2. The CDR3 has 16 amino acids. In germline, CDR1 is MGHRA, CDR2 YSYEKL. V shed 1 base and J 4 bases; nucleotides not matched to a gene: 7. The DNA for the CDR3 is TGCGCCAGCAGCCAAGGACCGCTAGCGGGAGTGTACGAGCAGTACTTC. The encoded protein is CASSQGPLAGVYEQYF.

The rearrangement links TRBV6-1 to TRBJ2-1, with TRBD2 as a possible D gene (6 bases). This CDR3 contains 17 residues. V lost 5 bases to trimming and J lost 7 bases, with 24 bases between them. The germline V gene encodes CDR1 MNHNS and CDR2 SASEGT. CDR3 amino acids: CASSPGGKGLSRNEQFF. CDR3 coding DNA: TGTGCCAGCAGTCCTGGGGGGAAGGGCCTAAGTAGGAATGAGCAGTTCTTC.

The J gene is TRBJ2-3, the V gene TRBV29-1, with 8 positions matching TRBD1. Germline trimming cut 7 bases from V and 3 bases from J; bases unmatched to any gene: 12. Germline CDR1 reads SQVTM; CDR2 reads ANQGSEA. This CDR3 region has 15 residues. The DNA for the CDR3 is TGCAGCGCCAGGACAGGACAGGGCGGAACAGATACGCAGTATTTT. It codes for CSARTGQGGTDTQYF.

This clonotype was counted only a few times. The rearrangement joins TRBV5-4 to TRBJ1-1; D is unclear. V was trimmed by 4 bases and J by 1 base, leaving 8 bases between them. The length of the CDR3 is 13 residues. The germline V gene has CDR1 SGHNT and CDR2 YYREEE (reference sequence). The DNA for the CDR3 is TGTGCCAGCAGCCGGCTGGAGAACACTGAAGCTTTCTTT. This codes for CASSRLENTEAFF. Filled out from reference TRBV5-4 and TRBJ1-1, the complete variable domain reads ETGVTQSPTHLIKTRGQQVTLRCSSQSGHNTVSWYQQALGQGPQFIFQYYREEENGRGNFPPRFSGLQFPNYSSELNVNALELDDSALYLCASSRLENTEAFFGQGTRLTVV.

This clonotype was counted only a few times. The chain is built from TRBV5-5 and TRBJ2-2, with unresolved D. This CDR3 is 17 amino acids long. The germline V gene has CDR1 SGHKS and CDR2 YYEKEE (reference sequence). V was trimmed by 1 base and J by 3 bases, leaving 16 bases between them. CDR3 DNA sequence: TGTGCCAGCAGCTTGTCCGGAGTCGAACGCTACACCGGGGAGCTGTTTTTT. Protein: CASSLSGVERYTGELFF.

This clonotype was recorded a few times. This CDR3 is CASSLVLLGSAERTDTQYF. CDR3 nucleotide sequence: TGTGCCAGCAGTTTAGTCCTCTTGGGCAGCGCCGAACGCACAGATACGCAGTATTTT. The chain employs TRBV28 and TRBJ2-3, with D uncertain. With 2 bases removed from V and 1 base from J, the gap between germline ends came to 22 bases. CDR1 is MDHEN and CDR2 is SYDVKM in the germline V gene. The CDR3 spans 19 residues.

The gene calls are TRBV7-9 and TRBJ1-1; 7 positions agree with TRBD1. Germline loops: CDR1 SEHNR, CDR2 FQNEAQ (reference sequence). J was trimmed by 0 bases and V by 10 bases; bases with no gene match: 14. This CDR3 is built from 16 residues. Here the CDR3 reads CATEKAQGNMNTEAFF. The DNA of the CDR3 is TGTGCCACCGAGAAGGCACAGGGGAACATGAACACTGAAGCTTTCTTT.

This clonotype was found many times. Its ends do not fully match the called genes, so a read error is possible. The chain has TRBV5-1 and TRBJ2-1, with D hard to call. There are 13 residues in the CDR3. Germline CDR1 SGHRS, CDR2 YFSETQ. For the CDR3, the DNA is TGTGCCAGCAGCTTGGCGGTCTACAATGAGCAGTTCTTC. Its protein product is CASSLAVYNEQFF.

Only a few counts were recorded for this clonotype. This sequence joins TRBV27 and TRBJ2-3; the D gene is possibly TRBD1 (6 bases). The CDR3 runs to 16 residues. CDR1 and CDR2 (germline): MNHEY, SMNVEV (reference sequence). Between the trimmed V and J ends, which lost 4 bases and 4 bases, there was a span of 18 bases. The DNA for the CDR3 is TGTGCCAGCAGTTCCCGACAGGCTGCTCCCGCAGATACGCAGTATTTT. Its protein is CASSSRQAAPADTQYF.

This chain connects TRBV30 to TRBJ2-3; D is uncertain. V was pared by 4 bases and J by 7 bases, with 12 bases between. Germline CDR1 GTSNPN, CDR2 SVGIG (reference sequence). The CDR3 loop spans 12 amino acids. CDR3 in DNA: TGTGCCTGGACCCGACCCCAACATACGCAGTATTTT. This encodes CAWTRPQHTQYF.

The sample holds a few counts of this clonotype. The V gene is TRBV29-1, the J gene TRBJ1-1; 9 bases are shared with TRBD1. Germline CDR1 and CDR2: SQVTM and ANQGSEA. There are 13 residues in the CDR3. Trimming removed 3 bases from V and 6 bases from J; junction bases left unmatched: 5. In DNA, the CDR3 is TGCAGCGTTGAGCCGAGGACAGGGGCTGAAGCTTTCTTT. Protein sequence: CSVEPRTGAEAFF. The full variable domain, rest sourced from reference TRBV29-1 and TRBJ1-1, is SAVISQKPSRDICQRGTSLTIQCQVDSQVTMMFWYRQQPGQSLTLIATANQGSEATYESGFVIDKFPISRPNLTFSTLTVSNMSPEDSSIYLCSVEPRTGAEAFFGQGTRLTVV.